Below, 28 T cell receptor beta chains from the same sample are listed, as sequenced in a study of blood T cell repertoires in COVID-19. The data were produced by immunoSEQ multiplex PCR, yet TCRdb's version contains in-frame clones alone and is incomplete. The table records 160,000 or so clones, 78% of them present only once. The sequenced sample was peripheral blood. The source is a woman older than 75 with acute or convalescent COVID-19.

The rearrangement joins TRBV9 to TRBJ2-3; weak D call: TRBD1 (6 bases). CDR1 and CDR2 (germline): SGDLS, YYNGEE. Deletions cut 0 bases from V and 5 bases from J, with 13 bases between. The length of the CDR3 is 15 residues. The CDR3 DNA sequence: TGTGCCAGCAGCGTAGCCTCCCAGGGGATAGATACGCAGTATTTT. It translates to CASSVASQGIDTQYF.

This chain links TRBV2 with TRBJ1-2; 7 nucleotides match TRBD1. The CDR3 extends over 13 amino acids. V was clipped by 4 bases and J by 5 bases; unmatched bases: 4. Looked up from germline, CDR1 is SNHLY and CDR2 is FYNNEI. In DNA form, the CDR3 reads TGTGCCAGCAGTGTAGGGACAGATTATGGCTACACCTTC. The encoded protein is CASSVGTDYGYTF.

The chain uses TRBV6-2 or TRBV6-3 and TRBJ1-4; tentatively, D is TRBD1 (6 bases). V shed 2 bases and J shed 7 bases, with 14 bases lying between them. Germline V CDR1 and CDR2: MNHEY, SVGEGT. This CDR3 is built from 15 residues. The CDR3 DNA reads as TGTGCCAGCAGTTACGCGGGGGGGCGCGGTGAAAAACTGTTTTTT. Its translation is CASSYAGGRGEKLFF.

The sample holds one count of this clone. The rearrangement uses TRBV6-6 and TRBJ2-7; 9 bases map to TRBD2. There are 14 residues in the CDR3. Germline V CDR1 and CDR2: MNHNY, SVGAGI (reference sequence). Trimming removed 7 bases from V and 7 bases from J; junction bases left unmatched: 11. The chain's CDR3 is CASTGLARKREQYF. The CDR3 coding sequence is TGTGCCAGCACCGGACTAGCGAGGAAGAGGGAGCAGTACTTC.

The V and J genes are TRBV2 and TRBJ1-2; 9 bases are shared with TRBD1. The CDR3 is 13 residues long. Germline assignment: CDR1 SNHLY and CDR2 FYNNEI. V was pared by 6 bases and J by 6 bases, with 5 bases of the junction left unmatched. The CDR3: CASSLQGANGYTF. The CDR3 bases are TGTGCCAGCAGCCTACAGGGGGCGAATGGCTACACCTTC.

V is TRBV4-1 and J is TRBJ1-2, with 8 bases matching TRBD1. Germline CDR1 and CDR2: MGHRA and YSYEKL. J gave up 7 bases and V 4 bases, and 8 bases lay outside the gene matches. This CDR3 comprises 14 residues. Here the CDR3 DNA reads TGCGCCAGCAGCCTGACAGGGGAGCGAGGTGGCTACACCTTC. This translates into CASSLTGERGGYTF.

The chain combines TRBV14 with TRBJ2-7, with 11 bases lining up with TRBD1. The CDR3 is 15 amino acids. Germline CDR1 is SGHDN and CDR2 is FVKESK. CDR3 in amino acids: CPTSKKRGQGGEQYF. In nucleotides, the CDR3 is TGTCCCACCAGCAAAAAGCGGGGACAGGGGGGAGAGCAGTACTTC.

V is TRBV9 and J is TRBJ2-2, with a possible D match to TRBD2 (6 bases). Germline values: CDR1 SGDLS, CDR2 YYNGEE. The CDR3 sequence is 17 residues long. With 0 bases removed from V and 0 bases from J, the gap between germline ends came to 12 bases. The CDR3 here is CASSVGGRETNTGELFF. DNA for the CDR3: TGTGCCAGCAGCGTAGGGGGTCGGGAGACGAACACCGGGGAGCTGTTTTTT.

This sequence joins TRBV27 and TRBJ2-7; 8 bases match TRBD2. The length of the CDR3 is 16 residues. V lost 7 bases and J lost 4; bases outside the gene matches: 15. Germline values: CDR1 MNHEY, CDR2 SMNVEV (reference sequence). For the CDR3, the DNA is TGTGCCAGCAAGTCCGGGAGGGACCTCCTGGAGTACGAGCAGTACTTC. Protein: CASKSGRDLLEYEQYF.

The chain uses TRBV2 and TRBJ2-7, with a weak D call TRBD2 (6 bases). V was trimmed by 0 bases and J by 5 bases, leaving 11 bases between them. The CDR3 covers 14 residues. The V gene's germline CDR1 is SNHLY and CDR2 FYNNEI. CDR3 amino acids: CASSEAEGRNEQYF. The CDR3, as DNA: TGTGCCAGCAGTGAAGCGGAAGGGAGGAACGAGCAGTACTTC.

The rearrangement uses TRBV28 and TRBJ1-2, with D unresolved. CDR1 MDHEN and CDR2 SYDVKM come from the germline V gene. There are 14 residues in the CDR3. Trimming removed 7 bases from V and 0 bases from J, with 12 bases in between. The CDR3 loop reads CASIRRTPNYGYTF. CDR3 nucleotide sequence: TGTGCCAGCATTCGCAGGACTCCTAACTATGGCTACACCTTC.

V and J are TRBV2 and TRBJ2-7; possible D gene TRBD2, 5 bases. V was shortened by 4 bases and J by 2 bases, with 12 bases between the two germline ends. Germline CDR1 is SNHLY and CDR2 is FYNNEI. CDR3 length: 14 amino acids. CDR3 sequence (DNA): TGTGCCAGCAGTGGGAGCTTCGGGACCTACGAGCAGTACTTC. Translated: CASSGSFGTYEQYF.

J is TRBJ2-3 and V is TRBV19; D not certain. Trimming shortened V by 8 bases and J by 0 bases, and 15 bases separated the two germline ends. The CDR3 has 15 residues. Germline V lookup: CDR1 LNHDA, CDR2 SQIVND (reference sequence). The CDR3 region is CASQTWASSTDTQYF. The CDR3 DNA follows: TGTGCCAGTCAAACCTGGGCTTCTAGCACAGATACGCAGTATTTT.

The chain uses TRBV18 and TRBJ2-1; 9 bases are a match to TRBD2. V trimming: 4 bases; J trimming: 0 bases; junction bases outside the gene matches: 7. The CDR3 length is 17 residues. Per the germline V gene, CDR1 is KGHSH and CDR2 is LQKENI. CDR3 DNA sequence: TGTGCCAGCTCACAGCGGACTAGCGTCTTCTCCTACAATGAGCAGTTCTTC. Translation: CASSQRTSVFSYNEQFF.

The chain joins TRBV7-9 to TRBJ2-3; D is possibly TRBD1 (8 bases). Germline CDR1 SEHNR, CDR2 FQNEAQ (reference sequence). V lost 4 bases to trimming and J lost 0 bases, with 20 bases between them. The CDR3 spans 18 residues. For the CDR3, the DNA is TGTGCCAGCAGCTGGGGGGGCCCTACAGGGGGTAGCACAGATACGCAGTATTTT. Amino acids: CASSWGGPTGGSTDTQYF.

V usage is TRBV18 and J usage is TRBJ1-5; TRBD1 matches at 9 bases. This CDR3 has 15 residues. With 3 bases clipped from V and 3 bases from J, the junction kept 3 bases outside the gene matches. In germline, CDR1 is KGHSH, CDR2 LQKENI. DNA of the CDR3: TGTGCCAGCTCACCGGACAGGGGTAACAATCAGCCCCAGCATTTT. It yields the protein CASSPDRGNNQPQHF.

The rearrangement joins TRBV28 to TRBJ2-4; D possibly corresponds to TRBD1 (5 bases). Trimming stripped 3 bases from V and 9 bases from J, with 18 bases between. The CDR3 has 15 residues. Germline V gives CDR1 MDHEN, CDR2 SYDVKM. The CDR3 is CASSFRFDSSGIQYF. The CDR3 coding sequence is TGTGCCAGCAGTTTTAGGTTTGACAGCTCTGGCATTCAGTACTTC.

The chain recombines TRBV19 with TRBJ1-4; 10 positions match TRBD1. Unmatched junction bases numbered 3, after V lost 2 bases and J lost 6 bases. CDR1 and CDR2 from the germline V gene are LNHDA and SQIVND (reference sequence). The CDR3 extends over 15 amino acids. The CDR3 DNA follows: TGTGCCAGTAGTATACGCGGGACAGGGGATGAAAAACTGTTTTTT. Translation: CASSIRGTGDEKLFF.

The genes are TRBV3-1 (or the pseudogene TRBV3-2) and TRBJ1-2; D is undetermined. Trimming took off 0 bases at V and 4 bases at J, with 12 bases between the two ends. The CDR3 is 15 amino acids. Germline CDR1 and CDR2: LGHDT and YNNKEL (reference sequence). CDR3 DNA: TGTGCCAGCAGCCAAGAGGGAAGGAGGGCCTATGGCTACACCTTC. It translates to CASSQEGRRAYGYTF.

The gene calls are TRBV29-1 and TRBJ2-6; no definite D call. The CDR3 spans 17 residues. Between the trimmed V and J ends, which lost 0 bases and 0 bases, there was a span of 12 bases. Germline V gene lookup returns CDR1 SQVTM and CDR2 ANQGSEA. The CDR3 region is CSVEDQQSGSGANVLTF. In DNA, the CDR3 is TGCAGCGTTGAAGATCAGCAATCGGGCTCTGGGGCCAACGTCCTGACTTTC.

The chain recombines TRBV21-1 with TRBJ1-1; TRBD1 was called by the table and not checked on the DNA. TRBV21-1 is classified as a pseudogene. The CDR3 is made up of 17 amino acids. The CDR3 coding sequence is TGTGCCAGCAGCAAAGGCGGGCCAGGGGCCGAGAACACTGAAGCTTTCTTT. Translation gives CASSKGGPGAENTEAFF.

This chain connects TRBV20-1 to TRBJ2-1, with D perhaps matching TRBD2 (5 bases). The CDR3 has 16 residues. Germline V gene data show CDR1 as DFQATT and CDR2 as SNEGSKA (reference sequence). Trimming took off 3 bases at V and 0 bases at J, with 15 bases between the two ends. The CDR3 DNA sequence: TGCAGTGCTAGTCGGGGTGGTACGAGCTCCTACAATGAGCAGTTCTTC. Translation: CSASRGGTSSYNEQFF.

The chain couples TRBV24-1 to TRBJ1-1; possibly TRBD1 for D (6 bases). The V and J ends lost 7 bases and 1 base respectively, with 9 bases between them. CDR3 length equals 13 residues. The germline V gene encodes CDR1 KGHDR and CDR2 SFDVKD. DNA for the CDR3: TGTGCCACCAGACAGGGCCGGAACACTGAAGCTTTCTTT. Its protein is CATRQGRNTEAFF.

The chain carries TRBV7-2 and TRBJ2-4, with D perhaps TRBD1 (5 bases). The CDR3 loop spans 13 amino acids. Germline-derived CDR1 and CDR2 are SGHTA and FQGNSA. V shed 4 bases and J shed 8 bases, with 12 bases lying between them. The CDR3 loop is CASSSQGRDIQYF. The CDR3 bases are TGTGCCAGCAGCTCCCAGGGTAGGGACATTCAGTACTTC.

The chain couples TRBV6-2 or TRBV6-3 to TRBJ1-2; 8 nucleotides agree with TRBD1. V was clipped by 2 bases and J by 6 bases; unmatched bases: 8. This CDR3 has 15 amino acids. The germline V gene has CDR1 MNHEY and CDR2 SVGEGT. The CDR3 here is CASSYGQGAKNGYTF. The CDR3 DNA sequence: TGTGCCAGCAGTTACGGGCAGGGGGCGAAGAATGGCTACACCTTC.

V is TRBV5-1 and J is TRBJ2-2, with a possible D match to TRBD2 (6 bases). Trimming cost V 4 bases and J 4 bases, with 11 bases left between them. Germline CDR1 reads SGHRS; CDR2 reads YFSETQ. There are 14 residues in the CDR3. The CDR3 DNA reads TGCGCCAGCAGCCCATTAGCGGCCACCGGGGAGCTGTTTTTT. It codes for CASSPLAATGELFF.

The chain couples TRBV19 to TRBJ2-7; the D gene is possibly TRBD1 (6 bases). The germline V and J ends were trimmed by 5 bases and 2 bases, with 16 bases remaining between them. CDR1 is LNHDA and CDR2 is SQIVND in the germline V gene (reference sequence). This CDR3 has 15 amino acids. CDR3 nucleotides: TGTGCCAGTAGTTTCCGGGACACTTATACCTACGAGCAGTACTTC. It is translated as CASSFRDTYTYEQYF.

V gene TRBV19 combines with J gene TRBJ1-3; D ambiguous. Germline V CDR1 and CDR2: LNHDA, SQIVND (reference sequence). This CDR3 contains 12 residues. The germline V and J ends were trimmed by 7 bases and 2 bases, with 6 bases remaining between them. The CDR3 reads CASIQTGNTIYF. CDR3 DNA: TGTGCCAGTATTCAAACTGGAAACACCATATATTTT.